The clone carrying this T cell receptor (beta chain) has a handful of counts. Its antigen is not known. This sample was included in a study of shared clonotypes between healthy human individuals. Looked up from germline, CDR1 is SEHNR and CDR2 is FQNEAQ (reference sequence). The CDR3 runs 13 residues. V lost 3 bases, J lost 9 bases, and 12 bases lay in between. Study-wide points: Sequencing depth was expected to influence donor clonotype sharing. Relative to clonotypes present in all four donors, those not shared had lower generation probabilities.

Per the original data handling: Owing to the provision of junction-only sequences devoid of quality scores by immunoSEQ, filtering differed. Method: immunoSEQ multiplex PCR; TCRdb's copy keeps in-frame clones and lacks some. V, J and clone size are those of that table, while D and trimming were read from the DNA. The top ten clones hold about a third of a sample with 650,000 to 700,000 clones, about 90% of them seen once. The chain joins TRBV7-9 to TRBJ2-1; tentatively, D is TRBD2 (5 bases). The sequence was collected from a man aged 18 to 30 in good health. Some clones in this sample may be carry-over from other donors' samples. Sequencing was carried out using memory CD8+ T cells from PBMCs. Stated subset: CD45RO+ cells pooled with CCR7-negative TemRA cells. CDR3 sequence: CASSFQADGEQFF. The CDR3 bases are TGTGCCAGCAGCTTCCAAGCGGATGGTGAGCAGTTCTTC.